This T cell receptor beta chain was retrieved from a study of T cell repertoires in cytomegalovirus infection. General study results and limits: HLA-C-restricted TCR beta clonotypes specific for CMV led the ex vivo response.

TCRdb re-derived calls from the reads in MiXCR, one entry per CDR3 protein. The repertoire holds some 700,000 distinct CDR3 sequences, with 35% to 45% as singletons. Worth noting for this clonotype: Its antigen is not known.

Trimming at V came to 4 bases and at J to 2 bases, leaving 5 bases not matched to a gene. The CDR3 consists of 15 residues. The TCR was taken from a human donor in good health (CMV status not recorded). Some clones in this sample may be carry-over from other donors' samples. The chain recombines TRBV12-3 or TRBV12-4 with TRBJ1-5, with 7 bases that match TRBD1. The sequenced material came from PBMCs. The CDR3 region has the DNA TGTGCCAGCAGTTCGACAGGGTCGGGCAATCAGCCCCAGCATTTT. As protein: CASSSTGSGNQPQHF.